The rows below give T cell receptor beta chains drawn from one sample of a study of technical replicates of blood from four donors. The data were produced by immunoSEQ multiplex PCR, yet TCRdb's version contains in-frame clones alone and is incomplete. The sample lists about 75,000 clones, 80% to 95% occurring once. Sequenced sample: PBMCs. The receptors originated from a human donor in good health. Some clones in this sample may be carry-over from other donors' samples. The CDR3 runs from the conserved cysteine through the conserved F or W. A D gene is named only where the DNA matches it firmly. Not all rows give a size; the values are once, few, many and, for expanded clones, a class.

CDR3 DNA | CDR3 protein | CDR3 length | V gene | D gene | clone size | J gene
TGTGCCAGCAGCCCAGACTTGGTCGGCTATGGCTACACCTTC | CASSPDLVGYGYTF | 14 | TRBV7-9 | . | . | TRBJ1-2
TGTGCCAGCAGCTTAATCCTAGCGGGAGGGGAAGAGACCCAGTACTTC | CASSLILAGGEETQYF | 16 | TRBV7-9 | TRBD2 | . | TRBJ2-5
TGTGCCAGCACTGGGGGACAGGGTTTTGAGACCCAGTACTTC | CASTGGQGFETQYF | 14 | TRBV6-1 | TRBD1 | . | TRBJ2-5
TGTGCCAGCAGCTCACTCGGGGGGAGAGAAAAACTGTTTTTT | CASSSLGGREKLFF | 14 | TRBV2 | . | . | TRBJ1-4
TGTGCCAGCAGCGTAGAGACAAATTCACCCCTCCACTTT | CASSVETNSPLHF | 13 | TRBV9 | . | . | TRBJ1-6
TGTGCCAGTAGTAGAGATCGCCTCGGGAACACCGGGGAGCTGTTTTTT | CASSRDRLGNTGELFF | 16 | TRBV19 | . | . | TRBJ2-2
TGTGCCATCAGTGAGACGCGGACTAGCGGGGGGGGGCGCGAGCAGTACTTC | CAISETRTSGGGREQYF | 17 | TRBV10-3 | TRBD2 | . | TRBJ2-7
TGCGCCAGCAGCCGAAGCGGGACGGGATTGAACACTGAAGCTTTCTTT | CASSRSGTGLNTEAFF | 16 | TRBV4-1 | . | . | TRBJ1-1
TGTGCCATCAGTATTGGACAGCTCACCGGGGAGCTGTTTTTT | CAISIGQLTGELFF | 14 | TRBV10-3 | . | . | TRBJ2-2
TGTGCCTGGAGTGTACCCGGGGCTAATGAAAAACTGTTTTTT | CAWSVPGANEKLFF | 14 | TRBV30 | . | . | TRBJ1-4
TGTGCCAGCAGACCGGGACAGACCTACGAGCAGTACTTC | CASRPGQTYEQYF | 13 | TRBV6-5 | TRBD1 | . | TRBJ2-7
TGTGCCAGCTCACCCAGACAGGATTTGGAAGCTTTCTTT | CASSPRQDLEAFF | 13 | TRBV18 | . | . | TRBJ1-1
TGTGCCATCAGTGACCGACAAACAGATACGCAGTATTTT | CAISDRQTDTQYF | 13 | TRBV10-3 | . | . | TRBJ2-3
TGTGCCAGCAGTCAGGGACACCCACGGGACACTGAAGCTTTCTTT | CASSQGHPRDTEAFF | 15 | TRBV6-6 | . | . | TRBJ1-1
TGTGCCAGCAGCGTAGCCGGGACAGGGTCGAGTGGAGCTTTCTTT | CASSVAGTGSSGAFF | 15 | TRBV9 | TRBD1 | . | TRBJ1-1
TGCGCCAGCAGCTTGGCCGGGGGGAATCAGCCCCAGCATTTT | CASSLAGGNQPQHF | 14 | TRBV5-1 | . | . | TRBJ1-5
TGTGCCAGCAAAAACCTAGCCAATGAGCAGTTCTTC | CASKNLANEQFF | 12 | TRBV2 | . | . | TRBJ2-1
TGCAGCGTTTTAGATGTATCCTATGGCTACACCTTC | CSVLDVSYGYTF | 12 | TRBV29-1 | . | . | TRBJ1-2
TGTGCCAGCAGCTTAATGCCGGCGGACATGTACGGGGAGCTGTTTTTT | CASSLMPADMYGELFF | 16 | TRBV7-3 | . | . | TRBJ2-2
TGCAGCGACCGGACAGTGCGGGGCTACACCTTC | CSDRTVRGYTF | 11 | TRBV29-1 | . | . | TRBJ1-2
TGTGCCAGCAGCCCAACACCCAGGAGCACAGATACGCAGTATTTT | CASSPTPRSTDTQYF | 15 | TRBV5-6 | . | . | TRBJ2-3
TGCGCCAGCAGCTTGACCAATACAGTTTACAATGAGCAGTTCTTC | CASSLTNTVYNEQFF | 15 | TRBV5-1 | . | . | TRBJ2-1
TGTGCCACCAGCAGAGGCGGCCAGGGGGCGGACAACGAGCAGTACTTC | CATSRGGQGADNEQYF | 16 | TRBV15 | TRBD1 | . | TRBJ2-7
TGCGCCAGCAGCCTAGAGACAGGGGGCACTGAAGCTTTCTTT | CASSLETGGTEAFF | 14 | TRBV4-3 | TRBD1 | . | TRBJ1-1
TGCGCCAGCAGCTTGGAACAATCCTACAATGAGCAGTTCTTC | CASSLEQSYNEQFF | 14 | TRBV5-1 | . | . | TRBJ2-1
TGTGCCAGCAGGTCCTCAGGGGGCCGCGAGCAGTACTTC | CASRSSGGREQYF | 13 | TRBV13 | TRBD1 | . | TRBJ2-7
TGTGCCAGCAGGGGGACAGGCTTTGGGGAAAAACTGTTTTTT | CASRGTGFGEKLFF | 14 | TRBV27 | TRBD1 | . | TRBJ1-4
TGTGCCAGCAGTTACGAACAGGGGCCCTACGAGCAGTACTTC | CASSYEQGPYEQYF | 14 | TRBV6-5 | TRBD1 | . | TRBJ2-7
TGTGCCAGTAGCATCAGGGGGCTGAACACTGAAGCTTTCTTT | CASSIRGLNTEAFF | 14 | TRBV19 | TRBD1 | once | TRBJ1-1
TGTGCCAGTAGTATAGCGGGACTGGGGTCCTACAATGAGCAGTTCTTC | CASSIAGLGSYNEQFF | 16 | TRBV19 | . | . | TRBJ2-1
TGCGCCAGCCGCTCGGGGGGGCCGCTCGATACGCAGTATTTT | CASRSGGPLDTQYF | 14 | TRBV5-1 | TRBD2 | . | TRBJ2-3
TGTGCCAGCAGCTTCGATGGGACTAGCGGGCAAGAGACCCAGTACTTC | CASSFDGTSGQETQYF | 16 | TRBV7-2 | TRBD2 | . | TRBJ2-5
TGTGCCATCAGGGCGGGACTAGCGGGAGCAAAAACCGGGGAGCTGTTTTTT | CAIRAGLAGAKTGELFF | 17 | TRBV10-3 | TRBD2 | . | TRBJ2-2
TGTGCCAGCAGCTTTAGCGGGGGCCGTGGAGATACGCAGTATTTT | CASSFSGGRGDTQYF | 15 | TRBV7-3 | TRBD2 | once | TRBJ2-3
TGTGCCAGCAGTGACTCGATGGTTTCGGTTCTCTCCTACGAGCAGTACTTC | CASSDSMVSVLSYEQYF | 17 | TRBV6-4 | . | . | TRBJ2-7
TGTGCCAGCAGCAACCAGGGGTTTGGTCGTGAAAAACTGTTTTTT | CASSNQGFGREKLFF | 15 | TRBV7-9 | . | . | TRBJ1-4